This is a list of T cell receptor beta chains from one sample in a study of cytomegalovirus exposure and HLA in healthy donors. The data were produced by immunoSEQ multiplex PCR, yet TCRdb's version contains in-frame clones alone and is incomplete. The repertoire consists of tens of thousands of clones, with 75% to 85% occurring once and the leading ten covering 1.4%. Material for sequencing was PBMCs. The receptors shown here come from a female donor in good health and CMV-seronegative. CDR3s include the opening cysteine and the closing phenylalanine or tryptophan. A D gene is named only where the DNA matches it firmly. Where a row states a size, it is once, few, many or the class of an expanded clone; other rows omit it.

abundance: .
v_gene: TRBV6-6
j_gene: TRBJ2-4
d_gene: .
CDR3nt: TGTGCCAGCAGTTACGTGGCCGCCAAAAACATTCAGTACTTC
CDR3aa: CASSYVAAKNIQYF

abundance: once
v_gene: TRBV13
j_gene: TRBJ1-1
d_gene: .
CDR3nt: TGTGCCAGCAGCTTAGGCCGAAGCCAGAACACTGAAGCTTTCTTT
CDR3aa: CASSLGRSQNTEAFF

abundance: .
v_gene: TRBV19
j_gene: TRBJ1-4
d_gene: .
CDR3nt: TGTGCCAGTCATGGGCAGGGTGTTGGGAAACTGTTTTTT
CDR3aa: CASHGQGVGKLFF

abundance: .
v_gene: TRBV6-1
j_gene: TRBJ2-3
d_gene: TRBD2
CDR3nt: TGTGCCAGCAGTGCAAGGGCGGGGGGGCGATACACAGATACGCAGTATTTT
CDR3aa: CASSARAGGRYTDTQYF

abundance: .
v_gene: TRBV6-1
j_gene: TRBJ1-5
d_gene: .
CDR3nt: TGTGCCAGCCAAACAGGGAACTATCAGCCCCAGCATTTT
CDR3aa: CASQTGNYQPQHF

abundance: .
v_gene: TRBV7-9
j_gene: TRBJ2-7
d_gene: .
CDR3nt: TGTGCCAGCATGGGGGCTTACGAGCAGTACTTC
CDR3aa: CASMGAYEQYF

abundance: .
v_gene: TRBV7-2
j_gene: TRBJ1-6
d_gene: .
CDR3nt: TGTGCCAGCAGCCGATACCATTCAGGGGTCTATAATTCACCCCTCCACTTT
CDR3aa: CASSRYHSGVYNSPLHF

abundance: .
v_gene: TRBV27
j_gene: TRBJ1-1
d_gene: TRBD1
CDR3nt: TGTGCCAGCAGTTACTACTCGACAGGGGTGGGGAAATGGGGAGCTTTCTTT
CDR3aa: CASSYYSTGVGKWGAFF

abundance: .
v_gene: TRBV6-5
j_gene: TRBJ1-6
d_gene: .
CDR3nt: TGTGCCAGCAGTTACTCAGCGACTCATAATTCACCCCTCCACTTT
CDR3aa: CASSYSATHNSPLHF

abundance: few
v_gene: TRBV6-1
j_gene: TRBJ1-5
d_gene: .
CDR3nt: TGTGCCAGCAGTGTACCAGGACAGTACTATCAGCCCCAGCATTTT
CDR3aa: CASSVPGQYYQPQHF

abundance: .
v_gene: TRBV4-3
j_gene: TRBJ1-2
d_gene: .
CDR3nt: TGCGCCAGCAGCCAAGACACCATTAGGGGTCGGAACTATGGCTACACCTTC
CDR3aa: CASSQDTIRGRNYGYTF

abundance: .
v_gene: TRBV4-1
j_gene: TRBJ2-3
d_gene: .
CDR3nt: TGCGCCAGCAGCCTCCAAGCGTTCACAGATACGCAGTATTTT
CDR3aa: CASSLQAFTDTQYF

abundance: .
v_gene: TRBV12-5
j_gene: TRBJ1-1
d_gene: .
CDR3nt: TGTGCTAGTGGTTTGGTACAAGTCACTGAAGCTTTCTTT
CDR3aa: CASGLVQVTEAFF

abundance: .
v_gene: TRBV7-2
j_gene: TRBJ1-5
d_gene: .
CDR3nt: TGTGCCAGCAGCTTATACAACAATCAGCCCCAGCATTTT
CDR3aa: CASSLYNNQPQHF

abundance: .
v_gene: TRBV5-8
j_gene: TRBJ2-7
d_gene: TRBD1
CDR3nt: TGTGCCAGCAGCCGACCGGGGACAGGGGGCTACGAGCAGTACTTC
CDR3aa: CASSRPGTGGYEQYF

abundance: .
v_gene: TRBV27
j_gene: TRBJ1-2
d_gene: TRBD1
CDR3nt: TGTGCCAGCAGTTACCGGACAGGAGACGCTAACTATGGCTACACCTTC
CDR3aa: CASSYRTGDANYGYTF